Only a few counts were recorded for the clone carrying this TCR beta chain. This sample stems from a study of T cells after yellow fever vaccination. Germline CDR1 and CDR2: LGHNA and YSLEER. The CDR3 sequence is 15 residues long. Trimming shortened V by 4 bases and J by 0 bases, and 10 bases separated the two germline ends. Each CDR3 protein gets one entry after TCRdb re-called the 5' RACE reads with MiXCR. Here the sample spans some 320,000 distinct CDR3 sequences, 9.5% to 12% being singletons. This chain joins TRBV4-3 and TRBJ1-3; possibly TRBD1 for D (5 bases). This TCR was sampled from a man between 18 and 35 years old who received the YFV17D yellow fever vaccine. The specimen was CD4+ T cells sorted from PBMCs, collected 45 days after the yellow fever booster vaccination. CDR3: CASSLTTASGNTIYF. Written as DNA, the CDR3 is TGCGCCAGCAGCCTCACGACAGCCTCTGGAAACACCATATATTTT.